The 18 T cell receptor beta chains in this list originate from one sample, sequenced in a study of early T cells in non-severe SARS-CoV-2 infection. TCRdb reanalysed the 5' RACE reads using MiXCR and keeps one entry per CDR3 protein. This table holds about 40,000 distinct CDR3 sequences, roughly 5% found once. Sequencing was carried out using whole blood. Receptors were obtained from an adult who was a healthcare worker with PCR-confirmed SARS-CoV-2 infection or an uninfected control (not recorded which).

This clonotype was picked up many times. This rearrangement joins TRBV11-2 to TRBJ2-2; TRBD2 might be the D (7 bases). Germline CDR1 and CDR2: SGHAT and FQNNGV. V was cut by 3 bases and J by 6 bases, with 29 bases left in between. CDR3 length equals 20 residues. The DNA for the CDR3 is TGTGCCAGCAGCTTTTTACTCTGGGGGGGCCACGGCTTTCGGCCCGGGGAGCTGTTTTTT. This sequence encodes CASSFLLWGGHGFRPGELFF.

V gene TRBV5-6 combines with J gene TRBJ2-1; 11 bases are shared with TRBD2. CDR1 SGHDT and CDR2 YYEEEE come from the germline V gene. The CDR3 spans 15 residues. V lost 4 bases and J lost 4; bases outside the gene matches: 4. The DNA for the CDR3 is TGTGCCAGCAGCCGGGGACTAGCGGAATACAATGAGCAGTTCTTC. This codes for CASSRGLAEYNEQFF.

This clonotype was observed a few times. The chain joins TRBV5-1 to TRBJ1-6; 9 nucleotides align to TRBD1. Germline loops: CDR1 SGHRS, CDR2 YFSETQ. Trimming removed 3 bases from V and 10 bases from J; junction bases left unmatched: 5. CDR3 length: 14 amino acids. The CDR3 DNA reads TGCGCCAGCAGCTGGACAGGGGTAGACTCACCCCTCCACTTT. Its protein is CASSWTGVDSPLHF.

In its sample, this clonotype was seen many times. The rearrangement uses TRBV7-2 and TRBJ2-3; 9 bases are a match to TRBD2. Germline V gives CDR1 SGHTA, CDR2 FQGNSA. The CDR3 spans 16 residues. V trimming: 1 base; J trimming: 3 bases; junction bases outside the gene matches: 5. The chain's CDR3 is CASSLGAGGWTDTQYF. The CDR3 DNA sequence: TGTGCCAGCAGCTTAGGAGCGGGAGGTTGGACAGATACGCAGTATTTT.

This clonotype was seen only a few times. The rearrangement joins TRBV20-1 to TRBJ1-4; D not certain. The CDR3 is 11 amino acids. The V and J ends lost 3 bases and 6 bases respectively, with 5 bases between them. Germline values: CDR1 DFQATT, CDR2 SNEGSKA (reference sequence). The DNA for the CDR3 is TGCAGTGCTAGTTCGGATGAAAAACTGTTTTTT. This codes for CSASSDEKLFF.

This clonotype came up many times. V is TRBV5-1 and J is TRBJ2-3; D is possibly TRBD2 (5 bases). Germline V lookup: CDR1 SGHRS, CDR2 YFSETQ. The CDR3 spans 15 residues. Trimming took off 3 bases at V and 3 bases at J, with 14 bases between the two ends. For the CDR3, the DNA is TGCGCCAGCAGCTCATCGGAGCGGTTGACAGATACGCAGTATTTT. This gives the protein CASSSSERLTDTQYF.

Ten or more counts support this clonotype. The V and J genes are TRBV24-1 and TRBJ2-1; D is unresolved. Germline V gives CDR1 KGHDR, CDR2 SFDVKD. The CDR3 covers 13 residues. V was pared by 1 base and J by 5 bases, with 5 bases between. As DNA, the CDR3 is TGTGCCACCAGTGATTTAAATGACAATGAGCAGTTCTTC. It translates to CATSDLNDNEQFF.

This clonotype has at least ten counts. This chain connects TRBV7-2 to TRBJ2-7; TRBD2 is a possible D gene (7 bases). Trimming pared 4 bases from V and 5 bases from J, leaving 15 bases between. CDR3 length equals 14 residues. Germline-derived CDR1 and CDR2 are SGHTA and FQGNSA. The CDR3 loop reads CASSSRGARNEQYF. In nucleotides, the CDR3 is TGTGCCAGCAGCTCCCGGGGGGCTCGGAACGAGCAGTACTTC.

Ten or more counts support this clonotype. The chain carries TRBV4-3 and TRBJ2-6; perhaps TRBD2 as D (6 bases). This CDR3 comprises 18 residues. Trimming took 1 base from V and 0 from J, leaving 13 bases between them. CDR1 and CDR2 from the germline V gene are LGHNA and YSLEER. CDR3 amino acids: CASSQVGPTSSGANVLTF. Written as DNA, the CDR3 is TGCGCCAGCAGCCAAGTCGGTCCGACTAGCTCTGGGGCCAACGTCCTGACTTTC.

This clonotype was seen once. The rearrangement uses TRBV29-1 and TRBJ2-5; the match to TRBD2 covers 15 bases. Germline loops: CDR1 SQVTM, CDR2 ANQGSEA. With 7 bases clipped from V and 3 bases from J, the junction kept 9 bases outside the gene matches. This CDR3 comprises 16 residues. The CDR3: CSAPGTSGRPEETQYF. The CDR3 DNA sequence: TGCAGCGCTCCCGGGACTAGCGGGAGGCCTGAAGAGACCCAGTACTTC.

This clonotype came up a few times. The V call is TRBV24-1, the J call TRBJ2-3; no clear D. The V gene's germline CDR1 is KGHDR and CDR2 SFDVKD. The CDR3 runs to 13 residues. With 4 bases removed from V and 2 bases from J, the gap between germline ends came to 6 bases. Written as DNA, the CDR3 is TGTGCCACCAGTGACTCCGACACAGATACGCAGTATTTT. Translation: CATSDSDTDTQYF.

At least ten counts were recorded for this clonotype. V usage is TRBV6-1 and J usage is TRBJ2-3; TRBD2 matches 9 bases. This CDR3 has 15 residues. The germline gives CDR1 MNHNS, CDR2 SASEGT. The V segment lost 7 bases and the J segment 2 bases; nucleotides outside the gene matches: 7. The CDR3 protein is CASMRAGGSTDTQYF. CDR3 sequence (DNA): TGTGCCAGCATGAGAGCGGGAGGTTCCACAGATACGCAGTATTTT.

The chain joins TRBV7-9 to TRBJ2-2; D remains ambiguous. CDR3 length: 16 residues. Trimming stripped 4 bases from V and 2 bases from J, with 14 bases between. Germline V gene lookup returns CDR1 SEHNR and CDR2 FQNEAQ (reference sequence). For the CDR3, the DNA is TGTGCCAGCAGCTCCCAGACTGGGGTAAACACCGGGGAGCTGTTTTTT. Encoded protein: CASSSQTGVNTGELFF.

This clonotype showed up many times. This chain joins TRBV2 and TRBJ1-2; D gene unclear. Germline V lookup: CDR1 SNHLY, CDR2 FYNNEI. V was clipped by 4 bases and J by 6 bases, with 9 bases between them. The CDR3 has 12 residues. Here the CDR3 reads CASSVDNNGYTF. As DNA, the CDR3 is TGTGCCAGCAGTGTCGACAACAATGGCTACACCTTC.

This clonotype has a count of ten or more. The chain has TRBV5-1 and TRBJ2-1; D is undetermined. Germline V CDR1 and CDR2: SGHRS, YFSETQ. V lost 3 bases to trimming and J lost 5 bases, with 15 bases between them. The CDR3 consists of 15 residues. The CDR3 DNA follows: TGCGCCAGCAGCTCGCTCGACCGTTCGGACAATGAGCAGTTCTTC. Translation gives CASSSLDRSDNEQFF.

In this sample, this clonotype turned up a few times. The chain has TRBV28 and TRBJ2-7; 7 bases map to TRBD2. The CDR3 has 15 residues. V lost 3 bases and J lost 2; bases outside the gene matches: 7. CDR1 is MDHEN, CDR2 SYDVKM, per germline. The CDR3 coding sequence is TGTGCCAGCAGTTTCTCCAGTGCGGGAGCCTACGAGCAGTACTTC. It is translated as CASSFSSAGAYEQYF.

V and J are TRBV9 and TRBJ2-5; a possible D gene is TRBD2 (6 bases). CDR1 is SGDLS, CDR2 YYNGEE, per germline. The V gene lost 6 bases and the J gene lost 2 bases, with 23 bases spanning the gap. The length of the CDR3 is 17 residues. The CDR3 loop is CASTAGQGGLSQETQYF. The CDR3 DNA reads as TGTGCCAGCACGGCAGGTCAGGGAGGTCTAAGTCAAGAGACCCAGTACTTC. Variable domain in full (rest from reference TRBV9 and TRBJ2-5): DSGVTQTPKHLITATGQRVTLRCSPRSGDLSVYWYQQSLDQGLQFLIQYYNGEERAKGNILERFSAQQFPDLHSELNLSSLELGDSALYFCASTAGQGGLSQETQYFGPGTRLLVL.

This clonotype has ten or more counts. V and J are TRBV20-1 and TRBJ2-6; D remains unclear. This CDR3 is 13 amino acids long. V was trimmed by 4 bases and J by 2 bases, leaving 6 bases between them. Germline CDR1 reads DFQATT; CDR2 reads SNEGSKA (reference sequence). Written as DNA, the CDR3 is TGCAGTGCTATCGTGCCTGGGGCCAACGTCCTGACTTTC. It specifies CSAIVPGANVLTF.